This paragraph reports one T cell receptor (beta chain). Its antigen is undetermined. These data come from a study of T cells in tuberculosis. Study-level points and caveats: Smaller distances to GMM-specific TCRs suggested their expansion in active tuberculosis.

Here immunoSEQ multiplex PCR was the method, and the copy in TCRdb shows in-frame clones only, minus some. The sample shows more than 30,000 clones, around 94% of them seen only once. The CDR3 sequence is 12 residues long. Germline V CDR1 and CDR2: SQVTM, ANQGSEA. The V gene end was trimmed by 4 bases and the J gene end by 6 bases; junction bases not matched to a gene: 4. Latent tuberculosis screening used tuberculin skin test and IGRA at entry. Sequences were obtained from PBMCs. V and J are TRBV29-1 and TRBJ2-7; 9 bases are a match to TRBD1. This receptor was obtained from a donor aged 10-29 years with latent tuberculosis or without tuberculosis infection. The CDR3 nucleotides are TGCAGCGTTGGCGGACAGGGGACCGAGCAGTACTTC. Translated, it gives CSVGGQGTEQYF.